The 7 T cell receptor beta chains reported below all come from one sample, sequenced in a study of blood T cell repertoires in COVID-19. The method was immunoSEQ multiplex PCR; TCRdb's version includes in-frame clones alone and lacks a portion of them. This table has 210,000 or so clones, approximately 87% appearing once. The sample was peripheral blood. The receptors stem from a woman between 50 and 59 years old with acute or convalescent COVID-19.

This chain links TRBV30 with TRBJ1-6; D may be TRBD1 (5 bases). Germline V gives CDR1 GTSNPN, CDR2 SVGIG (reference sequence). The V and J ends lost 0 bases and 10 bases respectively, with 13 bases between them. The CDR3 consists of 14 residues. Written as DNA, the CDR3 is TGTGCCTGGAGTGTAGGTAGGGAGGGGTCACCCCTCCACTTT. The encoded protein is CAWSVGREGSPLHF.

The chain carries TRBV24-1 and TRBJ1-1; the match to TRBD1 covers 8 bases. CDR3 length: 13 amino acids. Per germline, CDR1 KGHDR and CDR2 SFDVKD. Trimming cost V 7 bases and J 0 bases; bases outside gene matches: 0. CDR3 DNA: TGTGCCACCAGGGACAGGGTGAACACTGAAGCTTTCTTT. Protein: CATRDRVNTEAFF.

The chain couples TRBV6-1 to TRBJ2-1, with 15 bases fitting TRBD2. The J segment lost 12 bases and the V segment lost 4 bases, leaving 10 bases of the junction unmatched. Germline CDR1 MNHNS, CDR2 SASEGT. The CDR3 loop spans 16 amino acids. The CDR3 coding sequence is TGTGCCAGCAGTGTAGGACTAGCGGGGGGGCGGGCGGTGCAGTTCTTC. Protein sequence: CASSVGLAGGRAVQFF.

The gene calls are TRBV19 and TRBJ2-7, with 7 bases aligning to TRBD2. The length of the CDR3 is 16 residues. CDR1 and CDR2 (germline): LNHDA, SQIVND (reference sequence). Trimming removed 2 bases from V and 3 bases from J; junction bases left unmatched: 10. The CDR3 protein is CASSISSAGRFYEQYF. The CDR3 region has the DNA TGTGCCAGTAGTATATCGAGTGCCGGGAGGTTCTACGAGCAGTACTTC. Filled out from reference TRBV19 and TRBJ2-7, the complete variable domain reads DGGITQSPKYLFRKEGQNVTLSCEQNLNHDAMYWYRQDPGQGLRLIYYSQIVNDFQKGDIAEGYSVSREKKESFPLTVTSAQKNPTAFYLCASSISSAGRFYEQYFGPGTRLTVT.

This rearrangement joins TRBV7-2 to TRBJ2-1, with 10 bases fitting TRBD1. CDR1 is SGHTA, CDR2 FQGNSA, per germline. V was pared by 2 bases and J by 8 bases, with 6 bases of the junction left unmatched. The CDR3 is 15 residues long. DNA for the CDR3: TGTGCCAGCAGCTTATTGGGACAGGGGTGGGATGAGCAGTTCTTC. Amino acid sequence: CASSLLGQGWDEQFF.

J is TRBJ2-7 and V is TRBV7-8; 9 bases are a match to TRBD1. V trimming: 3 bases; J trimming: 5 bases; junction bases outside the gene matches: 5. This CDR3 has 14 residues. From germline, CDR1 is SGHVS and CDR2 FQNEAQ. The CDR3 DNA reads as TGTGCCAGCAGCTTCAGACAGGGGGTCAACGAGCAGTACTTC. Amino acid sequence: CASSFRQGVNEQYF.

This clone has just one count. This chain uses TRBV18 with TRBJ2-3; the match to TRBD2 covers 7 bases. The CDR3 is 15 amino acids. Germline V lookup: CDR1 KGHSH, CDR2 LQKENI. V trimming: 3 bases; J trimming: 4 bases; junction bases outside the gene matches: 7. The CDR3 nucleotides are TGTGCCAGCTCACCCATGGCGGGGGTCGCAGATACGCAGTATTTT. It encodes CASSPMAGVADTQYF.